Below, one T cell receptor (beta chain) is given with its context. Its specificity is unknown. The data derive from a study of shared clonotypes between healthy human individuals. General observations from the study: Clonotypes which were not shared had lower generation probabilities than clonotypes that all four donors shared. What rarefaction showed was incomplete sorted-subset sequencing despite large depth.

Germline values: CDR1 ENHRY, CDR2 SYGVKD. The CDR3 length is 14 residues. With V trimmed by 4 bases and J by 6 bases, 7 bases remained unmatched. The method was immunoSEQ multiplex PCR; TCRdb's version includes in-frame clones alone and lacks a portion of them. The sample lists 850,000 to 1,100,000 clones, 70% to 85% occurring once. The investigators split CD4+ cells into a CD45RA+ naive subset and a CD45RA-negative memory subset. Sample: memory CD4+ T cells from PBMCs. Regarding subset: CD45RA-negative fraction. The TCR originated in a man younger than 35 in good health. Some clones in this sample may be carry-over from other donors' samples. The chain employs TRBV10-3 and TRBJ2-7; 9 nucleotides match TRBD1. In DNA form, the CDR3 reads TGTGCCATCAGTGTCACCGGGACAGGGCGCGAGCAGTACTTC. It is translated as CAISVTGTGREQYF.